This entry concerns a single T cell receptor (beta chain). Its antigen specificity is not known. No per-base quality is available; no much larger clone lies one base away. The cohort was made up of about 610 healthy bone marrow donors. Cohort members were all nominally healthy when sampled, although unrecorded immune exposures were likely present. The donor tested CMV seropositive and was one of the 289 seropositive cohort members. A peripheral blood sample was provided by each donor, and peripheral blood mononuclear cells were used for TCR beta sequencing. The Qiagen DNeasy Blood Extraction Kit was used to extract genomic DNA from the blood cell samples. These data belong to a study of cytomegalovirus exposure and HLA in healthy donors (dated by TCRdb to 2017 to 2019). Background on the whole study: In an earlier analysis of 450 to 750 of the donors, 276 Gb of sequence data and 120 million or so unique TCR beta sequences from about 190 million T cells were reported. Using immunosequencing, the study profiled T cell repertoires from around 670 subjects and related those repertoires to cytomegalovirus serostatus. Typing coverage differed by locus: A, B, C, DRB1 and DQB1 were typed in roughly 629-630 donors, DQA1 in around 500, DPA1 in 606, and DPB1 in just under 480. A later analysis re-examined previously published TCR beta repertoires from over 500 donors and added high-resolution HLA genotyping to investigate patterns of TCR occurrence. In a later genetic analysis, genome-wide SNP genotypes for about three fifths of the roughly 670 donors were used, and that subset was treated as a discovery cohort. Of the roughly 420 genotyped donors, less than 90% were placed in the genetic ancestry cluster associated with self-reported Caucasian donors. To predict cytomegalovirus infection status, the study brought together high-throughput TCR immunosequencing, statistical association of individual TCRs with disease status, and machine learning. Among about 400 genotyped donors of the cohort, an average of approximately 220,000 unique TCR beta nucleotide sequences was sequenced per donor, of which 15% to 20% were non-productive. Donor age, sex, ethnicity and CMV serostatus were compiled together with the repertoire data. Because of strong linkage in the cohort, roughly five DR-DQ haplotypes were treated as single units for association and clustering. An early release that covered roughly 600 HLA-typed donors contained about 300 gigabases of sequencing data and about 84 million unique TCR sequences. To decide whether each TCR beta V gene segment behaved as functional or pseudogenic, an earlier analysis of over 500 of the donors relied on high-throughput TCR beta sequencing. The study was designed to test whether signatures of past pathogen exposure could be identified by cataloging public T cell receptors. Rather than using new phenotypic data, the later analysis identified candidate immune exposures from TCR beta sequences and from how often those sequences occurred across donors. In addition to the first cohort of 666 subjects, a separate validation cohort of 130 or so different subjects was used. All discovery cohort repertoires had been generated using a single sequencing platform. HLA typing covered class I and class II loci at four-digit resolution.

Here is what the overall study found, with its caveats: The sequencing pipeline was judged likely to have produced a cluster of highly shared sequence variants as a technical artifact. A later analysis found that HLA-associated TCR beta chains were more clonally expanded and had lower generation probabilities than equally common non-associated chains. Strong co-occurrence of HLA alleles, especially DR and DQ, made assigning TCR associations to individual alleles difficult. Because the 87-base-pair reads could not distinguish some IMGT-functional V segments, including TRBV6-2 and TRBV6-3, those segments were excluded. Sequencing depth was assumed to be roughly uniform across donors in the presence/absence analyses, though that assumption may not hold. Because HLA typing was missing for some donors at each locus, association tests included only the typed subset. In a later genetic analysis, a missense DCLRE1C variant was associated with V-gene and J-gene trimming of TCR beta chains, and the association was replicated in an independent cohort. Cytomegalovirus status was reported to be diagnosed by the classifier with high specificity and sensitivity in both the original and validation cohorts. In an earlier analysis of a few hundred of the donors, most TCR beta V segments were observed in productive rearrangements about 90% or about 30% of the time, broadly matching IMGT annotations. The authors suggested that the approach could potentially be extended to other disease states and immunological phenotypes. Compared with the approximately 700-donor mean, donors in an Asian-associated ancestry cluster had fewer N-insertions in productive TCRs, according to a later genetic analysis. In a later analysis, TCR association rates were found to vary across HLA loci, with the most associated TCRs seen for DRB1 alleles and the fewest for HLA-C alleles. Most CMV-associated TCR beta chains appeared to be HLA-restricted in a later analysis, and the HLA associations seemed to be driven largely by CMV exposure. In the study, approximately 160 TCR beta chains were listed as associated with cytomegalovirus. This cohort had only TCR beta chains sequenced, and the lack of alpha or paired-chain data limited which features could be detected. Across donors, most TCR sequences were observed very rarely, whereas some public TCRs were present in many individuals. Correlated functional status among segregating V segments might reflect linkage disequilibrium, but an unknown experimental factor could not be ruled out. A later analysis reported that several top co-occurrence clusters appeared linked to parvovirus B19, influenza, CMV and Epstein-Barr virus. A further reported finding was that TCR beta sequences accurately predicted the HLA-A and HLA-B alleles for most subjects in the first cohort. For the cohort, immune exposure information was limited to CMV serostatus. The earlier analysis of 587 of the donors excluded some 16 rarely observed V segments, including chromosome 9 orphons, because counts were too low. Three of the identified cytomegalovirus-associated TCR beta chains were confirmed in vitro to be specific for cytomegalovirus antigens. At a false discovery rate of 0.05, a later analysis linked fewer than 20,000 TCR beta sequences to specific HLA alleles.

The library was made by the immunoSEQ multiplex PCR assay. A mixture of 60 forward primers for TCR Vbeta segments and 13 reverse primers for TCR Jbeta segments was used in the multiplex PCR. The CDR3 region of rearranged TCR beta genes was amplified from genomic DNA by a multiplex PCR assay. On the Illumina HiSeq System, the amplified TCR beta libraries were sequenced as 87-base-pair reads. The authors' analysis ran thus. Across the 670 or so repertoires, a later analysis counted roughly 84 million unique TCR beta chains, 8.5 million to 12 million of which were shared by at least two donors. To remove PCR and sequencing errors, raw reads were error-corrected and collapsed into unique sequences using a nearest-neighbor algorithm that merged closely related sequences. To assign V, D and J gene segments, CDR3 sequences were aligned to IMGT reference sequences. For a sequence to be retained, a match of at least six nucleotides to both a V gene segment and a J gene segment was required. A rearrangement was called productive if the CDR3 had no stop codons and remained in frame with V and J, and every other rearrangement was called non-productive. Following IMGT convention, CDR3 was defined as the stretch from the second conserved V-encoded cysteine up to the conserved J-encoded phenylalanine. In an earlier analysis of around 540 of the donors, sequences lacking an unambiguous match to a single V gene segment were excluded. In an earlier analysis of around 590 of the donors, a V segment was called functional when productive rearrangements were above 56.7%, and segregating when the standard deviation between donors exceeded 5%. A statistical classification framework was built for diagnosing cytomegalovirus status from the catalog of TCR beta chain sequences. V and J gene assignment, in a later analysis, came from comparing TCR nucleotide sequences with IMGT/GENE-DB human TR gene sequences. A later analysis assigned CDR3 sequences and most-parsimonious VDJ recombination scenarios with the TCRdist pipeline. In a later analysis, each TCR beta chain was defined by its CDR3 amino acid sequence together with its V-gene family, and reads lacking a unique V-gene family were excluded. As a way to deal with suspected cross-contamination and a sequencing artifact, a later analysis dropped roughly 600 nucleotide sequences that were highly shared and had low generation probability. In a later analysis, a clonal expansion index was calculated for each public chain from normalized within-repertoire ranks of inferred template counts. In a later analysis, generation probabilities were computed using a VDJ recombination model fitted to out-of-frame rearrangements, and the results were checked against IGoR. In a later analysis, hypergeometric tests were used to score TCR-TCR, TCR-HLA and TCR-CMV co-occurrence, with a repertoire-size bias correction applied to TCR pairs. To estimate false discovery rates, a later analysis permuted the HLA or CMV assignments 20 times. In a later analysis, co-occurring TCRs were grouped using DBSCAN, with TCRdist sequence similarity added in when clustering inside HLA-allele-positive subsets. Repertoires with fewer than 30,000 or more than 120,000 public chains were left out of co-occurrence clustering, as were about five repertoires with anomalous nucleotide sharing. As stored in TCRdb, this immuneACCESS dataset retains in-frame rearrangements with V and J assigned. A fraction of the clones does not appear; measured against another copy, unresolved V genes explain less than half of the discrepancy, and the remainder lacks a known reason. V and J calls and clone size are copied from that table; D and trimming were computed from the DNA. The table for this sample lists fewer than 200,000 clones; roughly two thirds of them were counted only once. The ten largest clones take up around 4% of the sample.

Inclusive of the bounding cysteine and phenylalanine, the CDR3 is 16 residues long. Kept here is only the CDR3 DNA, which spans 48 bases and is read in frame from base 1. As encoded in the germline V gene (reference sequence), CDR1 is MNHEY while CDR2 is SMNVEV. Germline trimming: 3 bases from V, 1 base from J; junction bases outside gene matches: 7. The clonotype originates from a young woman in good health and CMV-seropositive. The chain was built from TRBV27 and TRBJ1-1, and TRBD1 matches 8 of the central bases. The sequenced sample consisted of PBMCs. The CDR3 is CASSFDVGQANTEAFF. The nucleotides read TGTGCCAGCAGTTTCGATGTGGGACAGGCGAACACTGAAGCTTTCTTT.